This T cell receptor (beta chain) was sequenced in a study of beta chain features in type 1 diabetes. On the study more broadly: Age and gender were similar between patients and healthy donors, as were cell yields. Taken together, all samples contributed approximately 110 million examined sorted cells. Study-level results: Moderate but significant shortening of TCRB CDR3s was recorded in all four CD4+ subsets from Type 1 diabetes patients. VDJ junctions sequenced from type 1 diabetes patients showed fewer insertions and more deletions.

Trimming removed 3 bases from V and 1 base from J, with 11 bases in between. This CDR3 contains 15 residues. From germline, CDR1 is SGHDT and CDR2 YYEEEE. This clone has just a few counts. Its antigen is unknown. Each of the CD4+ naive, central memory, regulatory and stem cell-like memory populations was sorted via CD45RO/CCR7/CD25/CD127/CD95/CD27. cDNA synthesis used the whole RNA isolate, giving expressed TCRB sequences. Sequenced by immunoSEQ multiplex PCR; TCRdb stores in-frame clones only, minus some. Of more than 550,000 clones listed, about 14% are singletons. The chain joins TRBV5-6 to TRBJ1-5; no definite D call. This clonotype was obtained from a man younger than 35 with type 1 diabetes. Sequencing was done on a sample of naive CD4+ T cells from blood. CDR3 amino acids: CASSSRTGSNQPQHF. The DNA of the CDR3 is TGTGCCAGCAGCTCGCGGACTGGGAGCAATCAGCCCCAGCATTTT.